Following are 14 T cell receptor beta chains from one sample sequenced in a study of blood T cell repertoires in COVID-19. This table comes from immunoSEQ multiplex PCR, and its TCRdb copy is limited to in-frame clones, with some not included. The sample has fewer than 500,000 clones; 70% to 90% are singletons. What was sequenced was peripheral blood. All receptors derive from a man aged 18-30 years with COVID-19, enrolled during active disease.

This chain uses TRBV10-1 with TRBJ2-2, with TRBD2 matching 12 bases. J lost 0 bases, V lost 3 bases, and 5 bases had no gene match. CDR1 and CDR2 (germline): WNHNN, SYGVQD (reference sequence). The CDR3 sequence is 18 residues long. The CDR3 sequence: CASSETSGGPSNTGELFF. The CDR3 region has the DNA TGCGCCAGCAGTGAAACTAGCGGGGGGCCTTCGAACACCGGGGAGCTGTTTTTT.

The chain has TRBV14 and TRBJ1-1, with a weak D call TRBD1 (5 bases). The V gene lost 5 bases and the J gene lost 7 bases, with 14 bases spanning the gap. CDR3 length: 13 residues. Germline V gene sequence: CDR1 SGHDN, CDR2 FVKESK. Here the CDR3 reads CASSTQDTLEAFF. CDR3 DNA sequence: TGTGCCAGCAGCACACAGGACACTCTTGAAGCTTTCTTT.

This clone was picked up one time. The J gene is TRBJ2-7, the V gene TRBV9; TRBD2 agrees at 8 bases. V was pared by 0 bases and J by 7 bases, with 9 bases of the junction left unmatched. The germline CDR1 and CDR2 sequences are SGDLS and YYNGEE. The CDR3 runs 15 residues. CDR3 region: CASSVALGLAQEQYF. CDR3 bases: TGTGCCAGCAGCGTAGCTCTCGGACTAGCTCAAGAGCAGTACTTC. The full variable domain, with the rest looked up from reference TRBV9 and TRBJ2-7, is DSGVTQTPKHLITATGQRVTLRCSPRSGDLSVYWYQQSLDQGLQFLIQYYNGEERAKGNILERFSAQQFPDLHSELNLSSLELGDSALYFCASSVALGLAQEQYFGPGTRLTVT.

The chain links TRBV19 to TRBJ1-5; 9 positions agree with TRBD1. Germline assignment: CDR1 LNHDA and CDR2 SQIVND (reference sequence). This CDR3 is built from 16 residues. The trim removed 5 bases at V and 9 bases at J, leaving 14 bases unmatched. The CDR3 protein is CASSRGQGYPVLPQHF. CDR3 sequence (DNA): TGTGCCAGTAGTCGGGGACAGGGATATCCGGTTCTGCCCCAGCATTTT.

The chain links TRBV19 to TRBJ2-2; TRBD1 might be the D (5 bases). V gave up 3 bases and J gave up 4 bases, with 15 bases separating them. From germline, CDR1 is LNHDA and CDR2 SQIVND (reference sequence). The CDR3 consists of 16 residues. DNA for the CDR3: TGTGCCAGTAGTATTGGTAGCAGACAGTTCACCGGGGAGCTGTTTTTT. Its translation is CASSIGSRQFTGELFF.

The V and J genes are TRBV29-1 and TRBJ2-5, with D possibly matching TRBD1 (5 bases). Germline CDR1 reads SQVTM; CDR2 reads ANQGSEA. The CDR3 loop spans 15 amino acids. V lost 6 bases, J lost 4 bases, and 21 bases lay in between. For the CDR3, the DNA is TGCAGCGTGAAACAACGGACAAGAGTGAGAGAGACCCAGTACTTC. It translates to CSVKQRTRVRETQYF.

The V gene is TRBV5-1, the J gene TRBJ2-7; D is possibly TRBD2 (5 bases). Germline V gene lookup returns CDR1 SGHRS and CDR2 YFSETQ. Trimming stripped 2 bases from V and 5 bases from J, with 14 bases between. The CDR3 extends over 14 amino acids. CDR3 loop: CASSFGQTKDEQYF. CDR3 sequence (DNA): TGCGCCAGCAGCTTCGGCCAGACTAAGGACGAGCAGTACTTC.

J is TRBJ2-7 and V is TRBV21-1; the table names TRBD2, a call not compared with the DNA. TRBV21-1 is given as a pseudogene. The CDR3 totals 18 residues. The CDR3 loop is CASSKRLAGGLDPYEQYF. The CDR3 DNA sequence: TGTGCCAGCAGCAAGAGACTAGCGGGGGGCTTAGACCCCTACGAGCAGTACTTC.

About this clone: This CDR3 is also generated by other DNA sequences in the sample. The genes are TRBV3-1 (or the pseudogene TRBV3-2) and TRBJ1-1, with a tentative D call TRBD1 (6 bases). The V gene lost 11 bases and the J gene lost 4 bases, with 11 bases spanning the gap. Germline V CDR1 and CDR2: LGHDT, YNNKEL (reference sequence). The CDR3 runs 11 residues. The chain's CDR3 is CASRGGTEAFF. The DNA for the CDR3 is TGTGCCTCCCGAGGGGGCACTGAAGCTTTCTTT.

The V gene is TRBV5-1, the J gene TRBJ2-5; 9 bases match TRBD1. Germline V gene lookup returns CDR1 SGHRS and CDR2 YFSETQ. With V trimmed by 5 bases and J by 2 bases, 4 bases remained unmatched. The CDR3 length is 14 residues. Here the CDR3 reads CASRTGTGQETQYF. The CDR3 DNA reads TGCGCCAGCAGGACAGGGACAGGGCAAGAGACCCAGTACTTC.

The gene calls are TRBV11-3 and TRBJ1-5, with D hard to call. The CDR3 is 17 amino acids. Trimming stripped 0 bases from V and 6 bases from J, with 18 bases between. CDR1 is SGHNT, CDR2 YENEEA, per germline. The CDR3 nucleotides are TGTGCCAGCAGCTTAGAGCGGCGTTTTATCATACGTCAGCCCCAGCATTTT. This codes for CASSLERRFIIRQPQHF.

The chain is built from TRBV6-5 and TRBJ2-5; TRBD2 aligns across 9 bases. Germline V lookup: CDR1 MNHEY, CDR2 SVGAGI. The CDR3 contains 14 residues. V dropped 4 bases and J dropped 5; count of bases not matched to a gene: 5. This CDR3 reads CASSLRGGRETQYF. The CDR3, as DNA: TGTGCCAGCAGTTTGCGGGGGGGCCGGGAGACCCAGTACTTC.

This chain joins TRBV19 and TRBJ1-2; D gene uncertain. CDR1 and CDR2 (germline): LNHDA, SQIVND (reference sequence). Trimming shortened V by 7 bases and J by 7 bases, and 16 bases separated the two germline ends. CDR3 length: 13 residues. The CDR3 sequence: CASTRAGGRGYTF. In nucleotides, the CDR3 is TGTGCCAGTACCAGAGCTGGAGGGCGTGGCTACACCTTC.

The chain carries TRBV7-8 and TRBJ1-4; 8 bases line up with TRBD1. V was clipped by 4 bases and J by 3 bases; unmatched bases: 7. There are 16 residues in the CDR3. CDR1 is SGHVS and CDR2 is FQNEAQ in the germline V gene. CDR3 residues: CASSSDRGSANEKLFF. CDR3 DNA sequence: TGTGCCAGCAGCTCCGACAGGGGATCGGCTAATGAAAAACTGTTTTTT.